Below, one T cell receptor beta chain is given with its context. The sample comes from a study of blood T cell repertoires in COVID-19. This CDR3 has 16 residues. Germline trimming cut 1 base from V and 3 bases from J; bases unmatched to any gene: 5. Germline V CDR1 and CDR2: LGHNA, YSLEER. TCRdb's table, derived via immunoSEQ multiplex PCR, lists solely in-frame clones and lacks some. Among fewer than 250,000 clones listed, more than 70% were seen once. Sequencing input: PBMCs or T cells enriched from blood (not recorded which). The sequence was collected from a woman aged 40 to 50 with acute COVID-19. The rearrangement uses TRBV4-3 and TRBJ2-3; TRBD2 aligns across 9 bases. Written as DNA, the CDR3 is TGCGCCAGCAGCCAAGTTGGCACTAGCGGGACAGATACGCAGTATTTT. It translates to CASSQVGTSGTDTQYF.